These 32 T cell receptor beta chains were all obtained from the same sample, sequenced in a study of T cell responses to AZD1222 COVID-19 vaccine. Sequencing was performed with immunoSEQ multiplex PCR; in TCRdb, only in-frame clones are kept and a portion is missing. Of approximately 150,000 clones in the sample, roughly 90% were seen once. The sample in question was peripheral blood, obtained 28 days after the second AZD1222 dose. The source is an adult who received the AZD1222 COVID-19 vaccine.

The rearrangement joins TRBV7-8 to TRBJ1-4; D may be TRBD1 (5 bases). Germline CDR1 and CDR2: SGHVS and FQNEAQ. V lost 5 bases and J lost 4, with 14 bases in between. This CDR3 spans 15 amino acids. The CDR3 loop reads CASSPSWGFNEKLFF. Written as DNA, the CDR3 is TGTGCCAGCAGCCCCAGTTGGGGCTTTAATGAAAAACTGTTTTTT. Together with reference TRBV7-8 and TRBJ1-4, the CDR3 gives the full variable domain: GAGVSQSPRYKVAKRGQDVALRCDPISGHVSLFWYQQALGQGPEFLTYFQNEAQLDKSGLPSDRFFAERPEGSVSTLKIQRTQQEDSAVYLCASSPSWGFNEKLFFGSGTQLSVL.

This chain joins TRBV10-3 and TRBJ2-3; 7 bases fit TRBD2. The CDR3 sequence is 16 residues long. Trimming at V came to 0 bases and at J to 1 base, leaving 4 bases not matched to a gene. Looked up from germline, CDR1 is ENHRY and CDR2 is SYGVKD. The CDR3 nucleotides are TGTGCCATCAGTGAGTCAGGCAGCGGGGGCACAGATACGCAGTATTTT. Translating it yields CAISESGSGGTDTQYF.

The V gene is TRBV6-5, the J gene TRBJ1-1, with 7 bases aligning to TRBD1. The germline V gene encodes CDR1 MNHEY and CDR2 SVGAGI. The CDR3 length is 15 residues. The V and J ends lost 6 bases and 3 bases, in that order; junction bases with no gene match: 10. The CDR3 spells CASSPRTGLDTEAFF. CDR3 bases: TGTGCCAGCAGCCCGAGGACAGGATTGGACACTGAAGCTTTCTTT.

The table lists this clone with a few counts. The V and J genes are TRBV19 and TRBJ1-5; D might be TRBD1 (5 bases). The V and J ends lost 6 bases and 2 bases respectively, with 14 bases between them. This CDR3 region has 15 residues. The germline gives CDR1 LNHDA, CDR2 SQIVND (reference sequence). The CDR3 region is CASSKQGTGNQPQHF. CDR3 bases: TGTGCCAGTAGCAAGCAGGGTACCGGCAATCAGCCCCAGCATTTT. Variable domain in full (rest from reference TRBV19 and TRBJ1-5): DGGITQSPKYLFRKEGQNVTLSCEQNLNHDAMYWYRQDPGQGLRLIYYSQIVNDFQKGDIAEGYSVSREKKESFPLTVTSAQKNPTAFYLCASSKQGTGNQPQHFGDGTRLSIL.

CDR3 in amino acids: CASSALRRGSTDTQYF. In nucleotides, the CDR3 is TGTGCCAGCAGCGCACTCCGGCGCGGTAGCACAGATACGCAGTATTTT. The chain has TRBV7-9 and TRBJ2-3; D call uncertain. CDR1 is SEHNR and CDR2 is FQNEAQ in the germline V gene (reference sequence). V shed 5 bases and J shed 0 bases, with 15 bases lying between them. CDR3 size: 16 residues.

The chain recombines TRBV5-1 with TRBJ2-2; TRBD2 aligns across 7 bases. The CDR3 has 15 residues. V shed 6 bases, J shed 1 base, and the junction held 6 bases outside the gene matches. From germline, CDR1 is SGHRS and CDR2 YFSETQ. The CDR3 is CASTQAGRNTGELFF. The CDR3 DNA follows: TGCGCCAGCACCCAAGCGGGACGGAACACCGGGGAGCTGTTTTTT.

This sequence joins TRBV2 and TRBJ1-5; D ambiguous. CDR1 and CDR2 from the germline V gene are SNHLY and FYNNEI. Between the trimmed V and J ends, which lost 6 bases and 6 bases, there was a span of 9 bases. This CDR3 is built from 12 residues. The CDR3 DNA follows: TGTGCCAGCAGGGGCAGCCTTCAGCCCCAGCATTTT. Residues: CASRGSLQPQHF.

Only a few counts were recorded for this clone. This chain connects TRBV30 to TRBJ1-6, with no clear D. The germline V gene has CDR1 GTSNPN and CDR2 SVGIG (reference sequence). The germline V and J ends were trimmed by 0 bases and 0 bases, with 21 bases remaining between them. The CDR3 is 20 amino acids. The CDR3 DNA follows: TGTGCCTGGAGTGTAATGGATAATTGGCGGAGTAGCTCCTATAATTCACCCCTCCACTTT. Translated: CAWSVMDNWRSSSYNSPLHF. Full variable domain (missing parts from reference TRBV30 and TRBJ1-6): SQTIHQWPATLVQPVGSPLSLECTVEGTSNPNLYWYRQAAGRGLQLLFYSVGIGQISSEVPQNLSASRPQDRQFILSSKKLLLSDSGFYLCAWSVMDNWRSSSYNSPLHFGNGTRLTVT.

The chain is built from TRBV2 and TRBJ2-5; a weak D match, TRBD2 (6 bases). Germline V lookup: CDR1 SNHLY, CDR2 FYNNEI. V lost 2 bases to trimming and J lost 5 bases, with 15 bases between them. The CDR3 covers 15 residues. CDR3: CASSESGEKEETQYF. CDR3 coding DNA: TGTGCCAGCAGTGAATCGGGGGAGAAGGAGGAGACCCAGTACTTC.

The chain joins TRBV6-5 to TRBJ1-5; D remains unclear. The V end was cut by 6 bases, the J end by 0 bases, with 9 bases between. This CDR3 is built from 14 residues. The germline gives CDR1 MNHEY, CDR2 SVGAGI. In DNA, the CDR3 is TGTGCCAGCAGGGACGGCAATAGCAATCAGCCCCAGCATTTT. It translates to CASRDGNSNQPQHF.

CDR3 residues: CASSQGRGGTSEFF. CDR3 sequence (DNA): TGTGCCAGCAGCCAAGGGCGGGGTGGGACTAGCGAGTTCTTC. This rearrangement joins TRBV7-2 to TRBJ2-1; 10 positions agree with TRBD2. The V and J ends lost 5 bases and 14 bases, in that order; junction bases with no gene match: 12. Germline V gene data show CDR1 as SGHTA and CDR2 as FQGNSA. The CDR3 is 14 residues long.

The J gene is TRBJ1-5, the V gene TRBV27, with D unresolved. CDR3 length equals 16 residues. Deletions cut 1 base from V and 3 bases from J, with 13 bases between. Germline CDR1 MNHEY, CDR2 SMNVEV (reference sequence). The CDR3 bases are TGTGCCAGCAGTTTATACGGTCAGGCTAACAATCAGCCCCAGCATTTT. Translation: CASSLYGQANNQPQHF.

This chain uses TRBV13 with TRBJ2-3; the D gene is possibly TRBD2 (5 bases). This CDR3 has 17 amino acids. Germline CDR1 is PRHDT and CDR2 is FYEKMQ (reference sequence). The V gene lost 0 bases and the J gene lost 6 bases, with 19 bases spanning the gap. CDR3 nucleotide sequence: TGTGCCAGCAGCTTAGGAGTGCGCGGGCGCCAGGCCGATACGCAGTATTTT. This encodes CASSLGVRGRQADTQYF.

The rearrangement joins TRBV5-4 to TRBJ2-1, with D possibly being TRBD2 (6 bases). The V gene lost 6 bases and the J gene lost 6 bases, with 19 bases spanning the gap. This CDR3 region has 15 residues. Per the germline V gene, CDR1 is SGHNT and CDR2 is YYREEE (reference sequence). The CDR3 bases are TGTGCCAGCATCTCCGAGCCACTAGCAAGCAATGAGCAGTTCTTC. This gives the protein CASISEPLASNEQFF.

The rearrangement uses TRBV7-6 and TRBJ2-6; the D gene is possibly TRBD1 (6 bases). The CDR3 is 18 residues long. Trimming stripped 5 bases from V and 0 bases from J, with 17 bases between. The germline gives CDR1 SGHVS, CDR2 FNYEAQ. The CDR3 DNA sequence: TGTGCCAGCAGCCCGAGGCACAGGGAAAGCTCTGGGGCCAACGTCCTGACTTTC. This sequence encodes CASSPRHRESSGANVLTF.

The rearrangement joins TRBV2 to TRBJ2-1; 13 nucleotides align to TRBD2. CDR1 is SNHLY and CDR2 is FYNNEI in the germline V gene. The CDR3 is 15 amino acids. V shed 5 bases and J 5 bases; nucleotides not matched to a gene: 3. The CDR3 region has the DNA TGTGCCAGCAGTAGACTAGCGGGGGGCCACAATGAGCAGTTCTTC. Residues: CASSRLAGGHNEQFF.

This sequence joins TRBV7-2 and TRBJ1-2, with D tentatively TRBD1 (5 bases). The germline V and J ends were trimmed by 4 bases and 5 bases, with 8 bases remaining between them. CDR3 length: 12 residues. Germline V CDR1 and CDR2: SGHTA, FQGNSA. The CDR3 loop reads CASSSQGYGYTF. The DNA for the CDR3 is TGTGCCAGCAGCTCGCAGGGATATGGCTACACCTTC.

This chain joins TRBV6-4 and TRBJ1-2; D unclear. The V gene's germline CDR1 is MRHNA and CDR2 SNTAGT. The ends were cut back, 6 bases at V and 0 bases at J, with 11 bases in the middle. The CDR3 runs 14 residues. The CDR3 loop reads CASSPGDTNYGYTF. The DNA of the CDR3 is TGTGCCAGCAGCCCAGGCGATACTAACTATGGCTACACCTTC.

This chain uses TRBV10-2 with TRBJ2-7; 10 nucleotides align to TRBD2. V was pared by 5 bases and J by 0 bases, with 4 bases of the junction left unmatched. Germline loops: CDR1 WSHSY, CDR2 SAAADI. This CDR3 spans 15 amino acids. In DNA form, the CDR3 reads TGCGCCAGCAGTCGGAGCGGGGGGGCCTCCTACGAGCAGTACGTC. Translated, it gives CASSRSGGASYEQYV.

This clone was counted between two and nine times. This sequence joins TRBV28 and TRBJ1-5; D is uncertain. Germline CDR1 reads MDHEN; CDR2 reads SYDVKM. V dropped 5 bases and J dropped 6 bases, with 20 bases sitting between them. This CDR3 has 16 residues. The CDR3 DNA is TGTGCCAGCAGTAGCCTCCCCCAGCCAACCTCTCAGCCCCAGCATTTT. It encodes CASSSLPQPTSQPQHF.

The rearrangement joins TRBV4-1 to TRBJ2-7; D tentatively reads TRBD1 or TRBD2 (5 bases each). The CDR3 runs to 14 residues. The ends were cut back, 0 bases at V and 2 bases at J, with 8 bases in the middle. Per germline, CDR1 MGHRA and CDR2 YSYEKL. In nucleotides, the CDR3 is TGCGCCAGCAGCCAAGAAAGGGGACCCTACGAGCAGTACTTC. Protein sequence: CASSQERGPYEQYF.

The chain couples TRBV7-8 to TRBJ2-2; TRBD2 matches at 8 bases. The CDR3 length is 16 residues. V lost 5 bases and J lost 4; bases outside the gene matches: 9. Per the germline V gene, CDR1 is SGHVS and CDR2 is FQNEAQ. This CDR3 reads CASSPDAGGVTGELFF. As DNA, the CDR3 is TGTGCCAGCAGCCCCGATGCGGGAGGCGTCACCGGGGAGCTGTTTTTT.

The rearrangement joins TRBV6-2 or TRBV6-3 to TRBJ1-5, with 8 bases lining up with TRBD1. This CDR3 is 18 amino acids long. Germline V lookup: CDR1 MNHEY, CDR2 SVGEGT. The trim removed 0 bases at V and 0 bases at J, leaving 7 bases unmatched. CDR3 coding DNA: TGTGCCAGCAGTTACTCCCAAGGACAGGGCCATAGCAATCAGCCCCAGCATTTT. Translating gives CASSYSQGQGHSNQPQHF.

V is TRBV6-6 and J is TRBJ1-1; TRBD1 matches at 9 bases. The CDR3 is made up of 16 amino acids. J lost 6 bases, V lost 2 bases, and 10 bases had no gene match. Germline CDR1 reads MNHNY; CDR2 reads SVGAGI (reference sequence). CDR3 DNA: TGTGCCAGCAGTTACCCGGACGGGACAGGGACAGCTGAAGCTTTCTTT. Its protein product is CASSYPDGTGTAEAFF.

The CDR3, as DNA: TGCGCCAGCAGCCAAGAACCAGGGTATGGCTACACCTTC. Its protein product is CASSQEPGYGYTF. The genes are TRBV4-1 and TRBJ1-2, with D possibly TRBD1 on 5 matching bases. V was shortened by 0 bases and J by 5 bases, with 7 bases between the two germline ends. There are 13 residues in the CDR3. Germline CDR1 is MGHRA and CDR2 is YSYEKL.

CDR3 in amino acids: CASSLSDSTIVTQYF. Written as DNA, the CDR3 is TGTGCCAGCAGCTTATCCGACTCTACAATAGTTACGCAGTATTTT. The V gene is TRBV11-2, the J gene TRBJ2-3; no firm D call. CDR1 is SGHAT, CDR2 FQNNGV, per germline. This CDR3 has 15 amino acids. V lost 2 bases to trimming and J lost 8 bases, with 17 bases between them. Together with reference TRBV11-2 and TRBJ2-3, the CDR3 gives the full variable domain: EAGVAQSPRYKIIEKRQSVAFWCNPISGHATLYWYQQILGQGPKLLIQFQNNGVVDDSQLPKDRFSAERLKGVDSTLKIQPAKLEDSAVYLCASSLSDSTIVTQYFGPGTRLTVL.

The CDR3 bases are TGTGCCAGCTCACCACCGGGGACGGGGAACGGTTCACCCCTCCACTTT. This sequence encodes CASSPPGTGNGSPLHF. The gene calls are TRBV18 and TRBJ1-6, with a weak D call TRBD1 (5 bases). Germline CDR1 and CDR2: KGHSH and LQKENI. The V and J ends lost 0 bases and 9 bases respectively, with 15 bases between them. The CDR3 runs to 16 residues.

This chain connects TRBV28 to TRBJ2-1; D gene unclear. Germline CDR1 is MDHEN and CDR2 is SYDVKM. CDR3 length: 17 residues. The V end lost 5 bases, the J end lost 8 bases, and 25 bases lay between the germline ends. CDR3 loop: CASSLGSSVARVDEQFF. The CDR3 DNA follows: TGTGCCAGCAGTCTAGGGTCCAGTGTTGCCCGCGTCGATGAGCAGTTCTTC.

The rearrangement uses TRBV30 and TRBJ1-5, with D uncertain. The CDR3 consists of 13 residues. V was trimmed by 1 base and J by 3 bases, leaving 7 bases between them. The germline gives CDR1 GTSNPN, CDR2 SVGIG (reference sequence). CDR3 DNA: TGTGCCTGGAGTGGAAGATACAATCAGCCCCAGCATTTT. Protein sequence: CAWSGRYNQPQHF.

V gene TRBV27 combines with J gene TRBJ1-6; 8 nucleotides match TRBD1. Germline CDR1 is MNHEY and CDR2 is SMNVEV (reference sequence). The CDR3 is 14 amino acids. Germline trimming cut 6 bases from V and 9 bases from J; bases unmatched to any gene: 7. In DNA, the CDR3 is TGTGCCAGCAGGAGGACAGGGTCCCCTTCACCCCTCCACTTT. Residues: CASRRTGSPSPLHF.

The gene calls are TRBV20-1 and TRBJ1-5; the D gene is possibly TRBD1 (5 bases). Trimming stripped 3 bases from V and 1 base from J, with 13 bases between. The CDR3 length is 15 residues. Germline V gene data show CDR1 as DFQATT and CDR2 as SNEGSKA (reference sequence). CDR3 in DNA: TGCAGTGCTAGTTATATGGGGGGAAGCAATCAGCCCCAGCATTTT. Protein sequence: CSASYMGGSNQPQHF.

J is TRBJ1-4 and V is TRBV28; 10 bases are shared with TRBD1. The CDR3 extends over 17 amino acids. Germline V gene lookup returns CDR1 MDHEN and CDR2 SYDVKM. Trimming took 8 bases from V and 2 from J; bases not matched to a gene: 11. CDR3 sequence: CASGPGQGLMTNEKLFF. The CDR3 nucleotides read TGTGCCAGCGGACCGGGACAGGGGCTAATGACTAATGAAAAACTGTTTTTT.